This T cell receptor (beta chain) was sequenced in a study of regulatory T cells in long-lasting Graves disease (TCRdb year 2021). A note on the overall study: Antithyroid drugs had been taken for less than 3 months by newly diagnosed Graves' disease patients. The study took place in China and was registered as a clinical trial. A total of some 35 samples underwent TCR sequencing, from about 13 patients with persistent Graves' disease and 20 or so patients with newly diagnosed Graves' disease. Patients with persistent Graves' disease were compared with patients with newly diagnosed Graves' disease using TCR sequencing and RNA sequencing of peripheral blood. General findings and caveats noted by the study authors: TRBV28, TRBJ1-2 and TRBJ2-5 were preferentially used in persistent disease, while TRBV20-1 and TRBJ2-1 were favored in newly diagnosed disease. Only the TCR beta chain was sequenced and analyzed. Because the primary lesion, thyroid tissue, could not be accessed, the study looked at peripheral blood alone. Persistent Graves' disease patients showed lower TCR Shannon entropy and fewer highly expanded clones than newly diagnosed patients, suggesting clonal expansion. A larger number of public clonotypes was shared among persistent patients (under 3,000) than among newly diagnosed patients (about 990). The authors acknowledged the small sample size as a limitation that may reduce accuracy.

This clonotype was seen repeatedly, ten times or more. This receptor's antigen is unknown. Nothing much larger sits one base from this clone, and base qualities are not available. The protocol used for the library was multiplex PCR. Sequencing took place on an Illumina HiSeq 4000. CDR3 regions were amplified by Arm-PCR with iRepertoire HTBI primers to construct TCR beta libraries. Before sequencing, the PCR products went through gel purification. The authors processed their data as follows. Gene usage analysis of CDR3 amino acid clonotypes relied on the approximately 60 TRBV and over 13 TRBJ segments identified across samples. COPE and FqMerger were used to merge filtered high-quality paired reads into contigs. Contigs were aligned with BLAST to IMGT TRBV, TRBD and TRBJ reference genes, and CDR3 was defined per IMGT. Clonotypes above 0.1% frequency were classified as highly expanded clones. Shannon entropy served as the measure of repertoire diversity, while the Gini coefficient captured V-J evenness. Clonotypes shared by more than one individual were considered public. The raw public data were reprocessed by TCRdb itself: fastp quality trimming at Q25, MiXCR clonotype calling, in-frame beta chains only. All rows with the same CDR3 protein become a single entry with the most common DNA and genes. TCRdb, not the original authors, processed these V and J calls. The sample table holds 440,000 or so distinct CDR3 sequences, of which more than 13% were seen once. The leading ten clones occupy over 15% of the sample.

Per the publication, the time point label means: newly diagnosed GD, antithyroid drugs for less than 3 months. RNA was extracted from PBMCs in TRIzol for both TCR sequencing and RNA sequencing. Graves' disease was diagnosed according to American Thyroid Association guidelines. Recruitment of patients was carried out at an endocrinology department in Xi'an, China. Each patient gave about 9.1 milliliters of peripheral blood, collected in an EDTA anticoagulant tube. Ficoll Paque Plus density gradient separation was used to isolate PBMCs, and no further T cell sorting was done. An Agilent 2100 Bioanalyzer and agarose gel were used to assess RNA quality, and a NanoDrop 2000 was used to measure RNA concentration. Trimming accounts for 6 bases at V and 6 bases at J, while the number of junction bases matched to no gene is 10. Taken from cysteine to phenylalanine, the CDR3 has 15 residues. The only DNA kept is the CDR3, 45 bases in frame from the first base. CDR1 and CDR2 (MNHEY, SVGEGT) derive from the germline V gene.

The data also belong to a second study, concerning T cells in Graves' hyperthyroidism and ophthalmopathy. That second report states: A patient counted as having stable Graves' hyperthyroidism if no progression to ophthalmopathy occurred over 18 months of follow-up. Hyperthyroidism patients were aged 18 to 65 years and newly diagnosed, with disease duration of less than 2 months. Any patient with an uncontrolled infection, another autoimmune disease, pregnancy or lactation was excluded. Diagnoses were based on clinical symptoms, serum thyroxine and TRAb, thyroid ultrasound and orbital computed tomography. The TCR CDR3 was subjected to a first round of RT-PCR using the HTBI primer set and the Qiagen OneStep RT-PCR kit. Most expanded thyroid clonotypes (frequency above 0.001) were also found in blood, which suggests that blood repertoires may mirror thyroid immune responses. A model built on a 13 V-J signature distinguished ophthalmopathy from stable hyperthyroidism, reaching around 87% sensitivity and 81.08% specificity in cross-validation and 80%/75% in testing. During validation, the model predicted progression to ophthalmopathy a median of about 6.5 months ahead of onset, with more than 55% sensitivity and more than 72% specificity. A discovery cohort of about 100 patients, about 44 with Graves' ophthalmopathy and approximately 55 with stable Graves' hyperthyroidism, was used to find distinguishing TCR V-J signatures. Prospective prediction of ophthalmopathy was tested in an independent validation cohort consisting of some 20 hyperthyroidism patients and some 17 patients who later progressed to ophthalmopathy. For training and testing, the 100 or so patients in the discovery cohort were randomly divided in a 7:3 ratio. In addition, the study compared T-cell repertoires in thyroid tissue and in blood from several Graves' hyperthyroidism patients. Following sampling, methimazole starting at 30 mg daily was given to hyperthyroidism patients, and high-dose intravenous methylprednisolone was given to ophthalmopathy patients. Libraries were constructed in a second round of multiplex PCR, after which size selection and purification were performed. Sequencing of the libraries was done on an Illumina HiSeq2000 using paired-end 100 bp reads. Raw data were processed with SOAPnuke, discarding reads with adapters, uncalled bases, mean Phred below 15, or no exact constant-primer or identifier match. High-quality paired reads were merged with COPE v1.2.5, and unique nucleotide sequences were defined as clonotypes. MiTCR v1.1 was used to align the clonotypes against IMGT TRBV, TRBD and TRBJ reference segments. Analysis was restricted to V-J combinations with a frequency above 0.0001, which covered approximately 99% of repertoires. The TCS score was defined as the ratio of F50 (clonal expansion) to E x V (chaos), calculated using BLOSUM62-based TCRdist between CDR3 peptides within each V-J. Welch's t-statistics and random forest reduced several hundred V-J features to 10 to 15, which were used in a naive Bayes classifier (R e1071). No statistical method was used to fix the sample size in advance, and group allocation was not hidden from the investigators. The paper reports TCR Vbeta CDR3 sequencing of more than 120 peripheral blood samples: under 45 ophthalmopathy, roughly 80 hyperthyroidism and 17 progressor patients.

This sequence uses TRBV6-2 or TRBV6-3 and TRBJ2-7; 11 bases in the junction line up with TRBD2. The sequence was collected from a woman in her 30s with Graves disease. Donor details come from another sample of the same person, matched by shared clones. The sample here was peripheral blood mononuclear cells (PBMCs), taken at new diagnosis, from a patient treated with antithyroid drugs. Here is the DNA: TGTGCCAGCAGCCCCATGGGGACTAGCGGTGTCGAGCAGTACTTC. It encodes CASSPMGTSGVEQYF.